The next 12 T cell receptor beta chains were all read from a single sample in a study of blood T cell repertoires in COVID-19 (TCRdb year 2020). Library preparation used the immunoSEQ multiplex PCR assay. As stored in TCRdb, this immuneACCESS dataset retains in-frame rearrangements with V and J assigned. A fraction of the clones does not appear; measured against another copy, unresolved V genes explain less than half of the discrepancy, and the remainder lacks a known reason. The sample has fewer than 200,000 clones on record, 75% to 80% of them singletons. The top ten clonotypes cover more than 6.5% of the sample. Material: peripheral blood. The receptors stem from a woman aged 45-60 years with active or convalescent COVID-19.

This chain joins TRBV28 and TRBJ1-2; 7 bases fit TRBD1. This CDR3 is built from 13 residues. Trimming at V came to 6 bases and at J to 4 bases, leaving 5 bases not matched to a gene. Germline V lookup: CDR1 MDHEN, CDR2 SYDVKM. This CDR3 reads CASRGQVSYGYTF. DNA of the CDR3: TGTGCCAGCAGAGGACAGGTCTCCTATGGCTACACCTTC.

The rearrangement links TRBV28 to TRBJ1-1; D is undetermined. V was cut by 3 bases and J by 10 bases, with 9 bases left in between. The length of the CDR3 is 11 residues. Germline values: CDR1 MDHEN, CDR2 SYDVKM. This CDR3 reads CASSFGRGAFF. In nucleotides, the CDR3 is TGTGCCAGCAGTTTCGGGCGGGGAGCTTTCTTT.

The chain links TRBV4-2 to TRBJ1-4; D perhaps matches TRBD1 (5 bases). Trimming cost V 3 bases and J 8 bases, with 19 bases left between them. The CDR3 has 16 residues. Germline V CDR1 and CDR2: LGHNA, YNFKEQ. The CDR3 DNA reads TGTGCCAGCAGCCAGGCCCAGATGGGGGAGGACGAAAAACTGTTTTTT. This codes for CASSQAQMGEDEKLFF.

This chain joins TRBV11-2 and TRBJ2-3, with no clear D. Germline CDR1 is SGHAT and CDR2 is FQNNGV. This CDR3 comprises 14 residues. The V end was cut by 3 bases, the J end by 8 bases, with 15 bases between. Here the CDR3 reads CASSFVLLTGTQYF. The CDR3 DNA reads TGTGCCAGCAGCTTTGTGCTTCTCACGGGTACGCAGTATTTT.

This sequence joins TRBV7-9 and TRBJ2-2, with 12 bases lining up with TRBD2. Germline loops: CDR1 SEHNR, CDR2 FQNEAQ (reference sequence). V lost 4 bases and J lost 4; bases outside the gene matches: 4. This CDR3 spans 16 amino acids. CDR3 in DNA: TGTGCCAGCAGCTACCTAGCGGGAGGGCCCACCGGGGAGCTGTTTTTT. This codes for CASSYLAGGPTGELFF.

This chain connects TRBV30 to TRBJ1-2, with TRBD1 identical over 8 bases. There are 13 residues in the CDR3. Germline trimming cut 4 bases from V and 4 bases from J; bases unmatched to any gene: 5. The germline V gene encodes CDR1 GTSNPN and CDR2 SVGIG (reference sequence). Here the CDR3 DNA reads TGTGCCTGGACACAGGGGGGAATCTATGGCTACACCTTC. It codes for CAWTQGGIYGYTF.

This chain joins TRBV2 and TRBJ1-4, with D possibly matching TRBD1 (6 bases). Germline CDR1 SNHLY, CDR2 FYNNEI. V was clipped by 4 bases and J by 7 bases, with 16 bases between them. The CDR3 sequence is 15 residues long. CDR3 DNA: TGTGCCAGCAGTGCAGTCCTAACAGGGTCTGAAAAACTGTTTTTT. This codes for CASSAVLTGSEKLFF.

This clone was recorded only once. The chain links TRBV4-1 to TRBJ2-2; possibly TRBD2 for D (5 bases). The CDR3 has 18 amino acids. The germline V gene encodes CDR1 MGHRA and CDR2 YSYEKL. Trimming left V 0 bases short and J 7 bases short, with 21 bases between. The DNA for the CDR3 is TGCGCCAGCAGCCAAGATCTTAGCCGAGAGGGCCGGGACGGGGAGCTGTTTTTT. This codes for CASSQDLSREGRDGELFF.

The chain uses TRBV3-1 (or the pseudogene TRBV3-2) and TRBJ1-5, with D perhaps matching TRBD1 (5 bases). Trimming cost V 1 base and J 5 bases, with 9 bases left between them. The CDR3 is 14 amino acids. Per the germline V gene, CDR1 is LGHDT and CDR2 is YNNKEL (reference sequence). The chain's CDR3 is CASSQGTPDQPQHF. The CDR3 DNA reads as TGTGCCAGCAGCCAAGGGACACCGGATCAGCCCCAGCATTTT.

The rearrangement uses TRBV5-4 and TRBJ2-7, with 9 bases lining up with TRBD1. CDR3 length: 17 residues. CDR1 and CDR2 (germline): SGHNT, YYREEE (reference sequence). Losses at the gene ends were 0 bases for V and 2 bases for J; bases not matched to a gene: 9. DNA for the CDR3: TGTGCCAGCAGCTTGGGGACAGGGGTGTCAAGCACCTACGAGCAGTACTTC. This encodes CASSLGTGVSSTYEQYF. Using reference TRBV5-4 and TRBJ2-7 for the parts outside the CDR3, the full variable domain is ETGVTQSPTHLIKTRGQQVTLRCSSQSGHNTVSWYQQALGQGPQFIFQYYREEENGRGNFPPRFSGLQFPNYSSELNVNALELDDSALYLCASSLGTGVSSTYEQYFGPGTRLTVT.

This clone was counted once. The chain employs TRBV28 and TRBJ1-6, with TRBD1 identical over 8 bases. Trimming removed 8 bases from V and 5 bases from J; junction bases left unmatched: 8. The CDR3 totals 15 residues. Per germline, CDR1 MDHEN and CDR2 SYDVKM. In DNA form, the CDR3 reads TGTGCCAGCTCAGGGGGCGTTTCACATAATTCACCCCTCCACTTT. The encoded protein is CASSGGVSHNSPLHF.

V and J are TRBV6-5 and TRBJ2-7; maybe TRBD1 (5 bases). CDR1 is MNHEY, CDR2 SVGAGI, per germline. V lost 6 bases and J lost 2, with 8 bases in between. The CDR3 runs 12 residues. The CDR3 DNA is TGTGCCAGCAGAAGGACACCCTACGAGCAGTACTTC. Its protein product is CASRRTPYEQYF.